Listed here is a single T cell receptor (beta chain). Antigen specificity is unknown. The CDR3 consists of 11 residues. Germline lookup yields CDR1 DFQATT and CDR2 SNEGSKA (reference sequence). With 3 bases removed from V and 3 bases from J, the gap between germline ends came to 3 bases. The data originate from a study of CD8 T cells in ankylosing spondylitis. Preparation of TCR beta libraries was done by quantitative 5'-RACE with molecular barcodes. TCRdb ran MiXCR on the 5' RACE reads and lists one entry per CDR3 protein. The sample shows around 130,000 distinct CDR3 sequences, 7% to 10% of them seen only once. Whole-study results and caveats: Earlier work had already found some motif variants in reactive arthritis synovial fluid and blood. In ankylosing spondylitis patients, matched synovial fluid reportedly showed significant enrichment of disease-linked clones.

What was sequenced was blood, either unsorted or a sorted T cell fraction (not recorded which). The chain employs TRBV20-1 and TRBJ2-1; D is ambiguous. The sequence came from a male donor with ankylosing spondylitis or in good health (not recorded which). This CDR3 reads CSASGYNEQFF. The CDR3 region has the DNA TGCAGTGCTAGCGGCTACAATGAGCAGTTCTTC.